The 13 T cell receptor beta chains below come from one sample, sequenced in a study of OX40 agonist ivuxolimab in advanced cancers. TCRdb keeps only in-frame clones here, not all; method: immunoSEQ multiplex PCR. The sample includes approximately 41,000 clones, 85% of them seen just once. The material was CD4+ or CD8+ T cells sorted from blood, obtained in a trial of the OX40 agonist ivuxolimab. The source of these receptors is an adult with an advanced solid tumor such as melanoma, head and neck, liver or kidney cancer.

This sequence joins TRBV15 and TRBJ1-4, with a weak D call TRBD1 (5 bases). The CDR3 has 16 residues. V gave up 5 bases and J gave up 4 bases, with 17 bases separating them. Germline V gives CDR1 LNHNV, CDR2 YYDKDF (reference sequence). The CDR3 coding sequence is TGTGCCACCAGCCTGAGGAAGTTAGACAGTAATGAAAAACTGTTTTTT. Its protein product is CATSLRKLDSNEKLFF.

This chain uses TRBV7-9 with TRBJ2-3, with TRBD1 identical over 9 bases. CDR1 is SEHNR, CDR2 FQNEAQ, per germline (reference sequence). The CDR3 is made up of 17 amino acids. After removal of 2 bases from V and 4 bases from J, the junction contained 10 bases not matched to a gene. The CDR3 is CASSLWMGQGKSDTQYF. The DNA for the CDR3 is TGTGCCAGCAGCTTATGGATGGGACAGGGAAAGTCAGATACGCAGTATTTT.

This CDR3 reads CASSPRGPNYGYTF. The CDR3 bases are TGTGCCAGCAGCCCAAGGGGGCCTAACTATGGCTACACCTTC. This chain connects TRBV7-2 to TRBJ1-2, with 7 bases aligning to TRBD1. Germline V gene lookup returns CDR1 SGHTA and CDR2 FQGNSA. V gave up 5 bases and J gave up 0 bases; unmatched junction bases: 3. The CDR3 loop spans 14 amino acids.

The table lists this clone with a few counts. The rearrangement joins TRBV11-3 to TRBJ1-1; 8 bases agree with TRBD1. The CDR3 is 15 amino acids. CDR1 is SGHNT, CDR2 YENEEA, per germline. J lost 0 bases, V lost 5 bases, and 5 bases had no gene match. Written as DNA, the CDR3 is TGTGCCAGCAGCCCCGGACAGGGCTTGAACACTGAAGCTTTCTTT. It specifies CASSPGQGLNTEAFF. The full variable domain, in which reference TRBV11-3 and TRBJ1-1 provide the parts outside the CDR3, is EAGVVQSPRYKIIEKKQPVAFWCNPISGHNTLYWYLQNLGQGPELLIRYENEEAVDDSQLPKDRFSAERLKGVDSTLKIQPAELGDSAVYLCASSPGQGLNTEAFFGQGTRLTVV.

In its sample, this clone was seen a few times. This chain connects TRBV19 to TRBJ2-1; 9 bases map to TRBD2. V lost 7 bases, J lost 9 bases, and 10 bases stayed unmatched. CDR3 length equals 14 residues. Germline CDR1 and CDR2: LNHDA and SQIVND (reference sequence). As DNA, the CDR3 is TGTGCCAGTAAGGGGGTAGCGGGAGCGAGTGAGCAGTTCTTC. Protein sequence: CASKGVAGASEQFF.

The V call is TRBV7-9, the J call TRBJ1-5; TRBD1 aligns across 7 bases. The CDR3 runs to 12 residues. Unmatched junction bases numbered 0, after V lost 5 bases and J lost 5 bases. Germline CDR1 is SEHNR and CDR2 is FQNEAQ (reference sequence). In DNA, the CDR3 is TGTGCCAGCAGCACAGGGGATCAGCCCCAGCATTTT. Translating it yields CASSTGDQPQHF.

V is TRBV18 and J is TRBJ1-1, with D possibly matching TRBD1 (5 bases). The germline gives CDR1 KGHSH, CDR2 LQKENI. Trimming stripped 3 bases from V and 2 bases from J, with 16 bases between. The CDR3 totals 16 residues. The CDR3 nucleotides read TGTGCCAGCTCACCCCCGTCAGCAGGGAGCAACACTGAAGCTTTCTTT. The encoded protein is CASSPPSAGSNTEAFF. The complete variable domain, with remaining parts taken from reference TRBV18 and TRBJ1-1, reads NAGVMQNPRHLVRRRGQEARLRCSPMKGHSHVYWYRQLPEEGLKFMVYLQKENIIDESGMPKERFSAEFPKEGPSILRIQQVVRGDSAAYFCASSPPSAGSNTEAFFGQGTRLTVV.

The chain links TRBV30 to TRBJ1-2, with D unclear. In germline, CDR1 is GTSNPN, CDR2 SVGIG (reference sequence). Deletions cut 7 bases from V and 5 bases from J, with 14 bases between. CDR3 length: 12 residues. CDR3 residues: CAYARGSYGYTF. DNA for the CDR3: TGTGCCTACGCCCGGGGATCATATGGCTACACCTTC.

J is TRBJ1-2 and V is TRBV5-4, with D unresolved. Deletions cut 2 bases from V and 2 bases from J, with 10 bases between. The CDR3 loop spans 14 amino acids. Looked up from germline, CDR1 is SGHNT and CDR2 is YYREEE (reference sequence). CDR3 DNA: TGTGCCAGCAGCTTTCAGAGGCAGAACTATGGCTACACCTTC. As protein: CASSFQRQNYGYTF. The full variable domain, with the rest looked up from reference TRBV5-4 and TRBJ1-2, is ETGVTQSPTHLIKTRGQQVTLRCSSQSGHNTVSWYQQALGQGPQFIFQYYREEENGRGNFPPRFSGLQFPNYSSELNVNALELDDSALYLCASSFQRQNYGYTFGSGTRLTVV.

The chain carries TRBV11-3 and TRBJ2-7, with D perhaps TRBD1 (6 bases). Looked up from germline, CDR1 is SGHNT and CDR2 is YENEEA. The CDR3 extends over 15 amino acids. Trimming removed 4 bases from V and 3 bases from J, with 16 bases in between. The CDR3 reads CASSSIVRDNYEQYF. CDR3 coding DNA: TGTGCCAGCAGCTCAATAGTCCGGGACAACTACGAGCAGTACTTC.

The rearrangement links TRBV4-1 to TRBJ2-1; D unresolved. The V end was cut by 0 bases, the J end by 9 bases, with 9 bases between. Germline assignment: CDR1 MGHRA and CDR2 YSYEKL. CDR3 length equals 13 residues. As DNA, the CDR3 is TGCGCCAGCAGCCAAGATCAGTGGGGTGAGCAGTTCTTC. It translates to CASSQDQWGEQFF.

The CDR3 sequence: CASSVVLSYNEQFF. DNA for the CDR3: TGTGCCAGCAGCGTAGTCCTCAGTTACAATGAGCAGTTCTTC. This chain connects TRBV9 to TRBJ2-1, with D unclear. Between the trimmed V and J ends, which lost 0 bases and 4 bases, there was a span of 8 bases. CDR1 SGDLS and CDR2 YYNGEE come from the germline V gene. CDR3 length: 14 residues.

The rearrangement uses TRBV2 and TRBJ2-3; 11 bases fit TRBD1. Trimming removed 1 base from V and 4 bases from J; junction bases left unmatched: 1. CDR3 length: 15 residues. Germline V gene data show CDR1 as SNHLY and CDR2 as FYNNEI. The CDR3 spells CASSEGTGGADTQYF. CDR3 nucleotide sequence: TGTGCCAGCAGTGAAGGGACAGGGGGCGCAGATACGCAGTATTTT.